The sequence of this T cell receptor beta chain was determined in a study of blood T cell repertoires in COVID-19. V was clipped by 1 base and J by 4 bases, with 8 bases between them. Germline V CDR1 and CDR2: SGHRS, YFSETQ. The CDR3 covers 14 residues. Method: immunoSEQ multiplex PCR; TCRdb's copy keeps in-frame clones and lacks some. The table records under 400,000 clones, 90% of them present only once. The rearrangement uses TRBV5-1 and TRBJ2-2; possibly TRBD2 for D (5 bases). The receptor's source is a man aged 18 to 29 with active or convalescent COVID-19. Sequencing was done on a sample of peripheral blood. CDR3 sequence: CASSLRGATGELFF. The CDR3 DNA reads TGCGCCAGCAGCTTGCGGGGAGCCACCGGGGAGCTGTTTTTT.